The clone carrying this T cell receptor (beta chain) was detected only once. Assay: immunoSEQ multiplex PCR; the TCRdb copy retains only in-frame clones and omits some. This table has around 180,000 clones, just under 95% appearing once. These data are taken from a study of shared clonotypes between healthy human individuals. Study-level background: CD4 naive and CD4 memory each took three plates per donor, while CD8 naive took two and CD8 memory one.

Germline loops: CDR1 ENHRY, CDR2 SYGVKD. This CDR3 is built from 16 residues. V lost 0 bases and J 2 bases, leaving 13 bases between the germline ends. This sequence originates from a woman younger than 45 in good health. The rearrangement joins TRBV10-3 to TRBJ1-2, with D perhaps TRBD1 (6 bases). Sequencing was carried out using naive CD4+ T cells sorted from blood. Subset denoted: CD45RA+ positively selected. The CDR3 reads CAISESPFQGNYGYTF. CDR3 nucleotide sequence: TGTGCCATCAGTGAGTCTCCCTTTCAGGGGAACTATGGCTACACCTTC.